A selection of T cell receptor beta chains follows, all from one sample in a study of blood T cell repertoires in COVID-19. Clones were sequenced by immunoSEQ multiplex PCR, and TCRdb holds only the in-frame ones, with some missing. The data show 100,000 to 150,000 clones, roughly 90% seen once. Sequencing was carried out using peripheral blood. Receptors were obtained from a man aged 55 to 70 with COVID-19, enrolled during active disease. The CDR3 runs from the conserved cysteine through the conserved F or W. D genes are given only for firm matches. Size is omitted from some rows. Given values are once, few, many or a class for expanded clones.

clone_size	d_call	v_call	j_call	cdr3_aa	cdr3_nt
-	TRBD1	TRBV4-2	TRBJ1-1	CASSQLFRDRTAFF	TGTGCCAGCAGCCAGCTATTCCGGGACAGAACTGCTTTCTTT
-	TRBD1	TRBV2	TRBJ1-2	CASSGRGRKASGYTF	TGTGCCAGCAGTGGCAGGGGGCGAAAAGCAAGTGGCTACACCTTC
-	-	TRBV19	TRBJ1-1	CASSIDGSSEAFF	TGTGCCAGTAGTATAGATGGGAGCTCTGAAGCTTTCTTT
-	TRBD2	TRBV6-1	TRBJ2-7	CASSEPLFAGGDEQYF	TGTGCCAGCAGTGAACCTCTCTTTGCGGGAGGGGACGAGCAGTACTTC
-	-	TRBV5-5	TRBJ1-1	CASSPLRGAEAFF	TGTGCCAGCAGCCCGTTGAGAGGAGCTGAAGCTTTCTTT
-	-	TRBV9	TRBJ2-7	CASSVAAGAYEQYF	TGTGCCAGCAGCGTAGCGGCAGGGGCCTACGAGCAGTACTTC
-	TRBD1	TRBV19	TRBJ1-4	CASSPRQGEKLFF	TGTGCCAGTAGTCCCCGACAGGGGGAAAAACTGTTTTTT
-	-	TRBV3-1/TRBV3-2	TRBJ2-2	CASSQVQVPGELFF	TGTGCCAGCAGCCAAGTCCAGGTCCCCGGGGAGCTGTTTTTC
-	TRBD2	TRBV19	TRBJ2-7	CASSPPPLAGVSEQYF	TGTGCCAGTAGTCCACCCCCGCTAGCGGGAGTCTCCGAGCAGTACTTC
-	TRBD2	TRBV7-2	TRBJ2-5	CASSYRTSAETQYF	TGTGCCAGCAGCTACCGGACTAGCGCGGAGACCCAGTACTTC
once	-	TRBV4-2	TRBJ1-1	CASSPPMSGTEAFF	TGTGCCAGCAGCCCACCTATGTCGGGCACTGAAGCTTTCTTT
-	TRBD1	TRBV2	TRBJ2-7	CASSADRGVYEQYF	TGTGCCAGCAGTGCGGACAGGGGGGTATACGAGCAGTACTTC
once	TRBD1	TRBV7-9	TRBJ1-4	CASSVPGTGTEKLFF	TGTGCCAGCAGCGTGCCCGGGACAGGTACTGAAAAACTGTTTTTT
-	-	TRBV2	TRBJ2-7	CASSEDRDSYEQYF	TGTGCCAGCAGTGAAGACAGGGACTCCTACGAGCAGTACTTC
-	TRBD1	TRBV6-5	TRBJ1-2	CASTLGQGADGYTF	TGTGCCAGCACTTTGGGACAGGGGGCAGATGGCTACACCTTC
-	TRBD2	TRBV18	TRBJ2-1	CASRGLAGTSYNEQFF	TGTGCCAGCCGTGGACTAGCGGGAACCTCCTACAATGAGCAGTTCTTC
-	-	TRBV5-4	TRBJ2-4	CASSLGGSGRKNIQYF	TGTGCCAGCAGCTTGGGTGGGAGTGGAAGGAAAAACATTCAGTACTTC
-	-	TRBV10-3	TRBJ2-5	CAISLAKGETQYF	TGTGCCATCAGTCTAGCTAAAGGGGAGACCCAGTACTTC
-	-	TRBV21-1	TRBJ1-2	CASSGQGSNYGYTF	TGTGCCAGCAGTGGACAGGGATCAAACTATGGCTACACCTTC
once	TRBD1	TRBV5-4	TRBJ2-5	CASSSGTGRYRETQYF	TGTGCCAGCAGCTCCGGGACAGGGAGGTATCGGGAGACCCAGTACTTC
-	TRBD1	TRBV9	TRBJ1-1	CASSDRTGGVATEAFF	TGTGCCAGCAGCGACCGGACAGGGGGCGTCGCGACTGAAGCTTTCTTT
-	-	TRBV2	TRBJ2-5	CASSELELETQYF	TGTGCCAGCAGTGAGTTAGAATTGGAGACCCAGTACTTC
-	TRBD1	TRBV6-6	TRBJ1-1	CASSSPGQGATEAFF	TGTGCCAGCAGTTCTCCGGGACAGGGGGCCACTGAAGCTTTCTTT
-	-	TRBV5-4	TRBJ1-4	CASSSQGKLAKLFF	TGTGCCAGCAGCTCCCAGGGGAAATTGGCAAAACTGTTTTTT
-	-	TRBV6-1	TRBJ2-2	CASSEGQEGTRELFF	TGTGCCAGCAGTGAAGGGCAGGAGGGTACCCGGGAGCTGTTTTTT
-	TRBD1	TRBV12-5	TRBJ1-6	CASGFRTGDSYNSPLHF	TGTGCTAGTGGTTTCCGGACAGGGGACTCCTATAATTCACCCCTCCACTTT
-	TRBD2	TRBV4-1	TRBJ2-1	CASSRIGLAGENEQFF	TGCGCCAGCAGCCGAATTGGCCTAGCGGGAGAGAATGAGCAGTTCTTC
once	-	TRBV3-1/TRBV3-2	TRBJ2-1	CASSQRAAGNPNEQFF	TGTGCCAGCAGCCAAAGGGCAGCAGGGAACCCCAATGAGCAGTTCTTC
-	-	TRBV30	TRBJ1-1	CAWREGNTEAFF	TGTGCCTGGAGGGAGGGGAACACTGAAGCTTTCTTT
-	-	TRBV10-3	TRBJ1-2	CAISESTAASYGYTF	TGTGCCATCAGTGAGTCGACAGCCGCGAGCTATGGCTACACCTTC
-	TRBD2	TRBV4-3	TRBJ2-3	CASSQGSGGAGTDTQYF	TGCGCCAGCAGCCAAGGTTCGGGAGGGGCGGGCACAGATACGCAGTATTTT
-	-	TRBV6-5	TRBJ1-2	CATGRRELAYGYTF	TGTGCCACGGGAAGGCGGGAATTAGCCTATGGCTACACCTTC
-	TRBD1	TRBV19	TRBJ2-1	CACLGTGETEQFF	TGTGCCTGCCTCGGGACAGGGGAGACTGAGCAGTTCTTC
-	-	TRBV3-1/TRBV3-2	TRBJ1-5	CASSYRPPAGLQNDQPQHF	TGTGCCAGCAGCTACCGTCCACCGGCGGGACTCCAAAACGATCAGCCCCAGCATTTT
-	-	TRBV6-5	TRBJ1-4	CASSSGGKLFF	TGTGCCAGCAGTTCGGGGGGCAAACTGTTTTTT
-	-	TRBV7-3	TRBJ1-3	CASSIDSSGNTIYF	TGTGCCAGCAGCATCGACAGTTCTGGAAACACCATATATTTT
-	TRBD1	TRBV30	TRBJ1-4	CAWSPGQGRQKLFF	TGTGCCTGGAGTCCCGGACAGGGAAGGCAAAAACTGTTTTTT
-	TRBD1	TRBV6-4	TRBJ1-4	CASTPDRAPPKFEKLFF	TGTGCCAGCACCCCCGACAGGGCCCCGCCGAAATTCGAAAAACTGTTTTTT
-	-	TRBV28	TRBJ1-5	CASSLSAGADNQPQHF	TGTGCCAGCAGTTTATCCGCAGGGGCCGATAATCAGCCCCAGCATTTT
-	TRBD1	TRBV5-4	TRBJ1-2	CASSLWDSIFTF	TGTGCCAGCAGCTTATGGGACAGCATTTTCACCTTC